This T cell receptor (beta chain) was retrieved from a study of blood T cell repertoires in COVID-19. About the research overall: PBMCs, B-cell-depleted T cells, or T cells were the source of the cDNA or gDNA that made up the material.

The protocol was immunoSEQ multiplex PCR, while the TCRdb copy is restricted to in-frame clones and leaves out a portion. The table includes about 160,000 clones, 86% detected once. Germline loops: CDR1 MDHEN, CDR2 SYDVKM. CDR3 size: 14 residues. V was clipped by 5 bases and J by 2 bases, with 9 bases between them. This clone was counted a few times. This clonotype originated in a man between 65 and 85 years old with acute or convalescent COVID-19. The genes are TRBV28 and TRBJ2-2; a possible D gene is TRBD1 (6 bases). Sequenced sample: peripheral blood. In DNA, the CDR3 is TGTGCCAGCAGTCCGGACAGAAACACCGGGGAGCTGTTTTTT. This encodes CASSPDRNTGELFF.